What follows is one TCR beta chain and its context. The antigen is undetermined. This sample is part of a study of cytomegalovirus exposure and HLA in healthy donors. Notes on the study in general: TCR beta V segments were, for the most part, productive about 87% or about 30% of the time in an earlier analysis. When analyzed later, a missense DCLRE1C variant was found to be linked to TCR beta V- and J-gene trimming.

PCR primers comprised 60 Vbeta and 13 Jbeta primers. Assay used: immunoSEQ multiplex PCR; TCRdb lists only in-frame clones, some missing. The sample carries roughly 55,000 clones, around 82% recorded once. CDR1 is MNHNS and CDR2 is SASEGT in the germline V gene. The CDR3 contains 13 residues. V was cut by 7 bases and J by 3 bases, with 9 bases left in between. The chain links TRBV6-1 to TRBJ2-2; D gene uncertain. This TCR was sampled from a boy younger than 18 in good health and CMV-seropositive. The sequenced sample was PBMCs. CDR3: CASNFRDTGELFF. CDR3 coding DNA: TGTGCCAGCAACTTTCGGGACACCGGGGAGCTGTTTTTT.